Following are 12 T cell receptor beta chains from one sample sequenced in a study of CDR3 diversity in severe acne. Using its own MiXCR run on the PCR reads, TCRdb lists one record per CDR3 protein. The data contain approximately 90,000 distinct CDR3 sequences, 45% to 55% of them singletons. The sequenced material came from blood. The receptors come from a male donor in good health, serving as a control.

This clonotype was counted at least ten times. CDR3 nucleotide sequence: TGCGCCAGCAGCCACCAACAGGGGTCCTACGAGCAGTACTTC. Residues: CASSHQQGSYEQYF. This sequence joins TRBV4-1 and TRBJ2-7; 7 nucleotides line up with TRBD1. The CDR3 runs to 14 residues. J lost 1 base, V lost 3 bases, and 3 bases had no gene match. Germline V gene sequence: CDR1 MGHRA, CDR2 YSYEKL.

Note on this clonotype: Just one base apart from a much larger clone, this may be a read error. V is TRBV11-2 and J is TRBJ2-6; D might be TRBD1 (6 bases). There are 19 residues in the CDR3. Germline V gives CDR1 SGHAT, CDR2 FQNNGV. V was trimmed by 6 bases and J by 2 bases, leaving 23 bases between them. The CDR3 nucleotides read TGTGCCAGCAGACCCAGGACTCGGCCCAGGGACACTGGGGCCAACGTCCTGACTTTC. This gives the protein CASRPRTRPRDTGANVLTF.

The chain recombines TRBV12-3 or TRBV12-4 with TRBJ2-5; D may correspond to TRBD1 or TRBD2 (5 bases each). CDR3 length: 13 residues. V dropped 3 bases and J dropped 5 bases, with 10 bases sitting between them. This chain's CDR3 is CASSLGVGETQYF. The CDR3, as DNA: TGTGCCAGCAGTTTGGGGGTCGGGGAGACCCAGTACTTC.

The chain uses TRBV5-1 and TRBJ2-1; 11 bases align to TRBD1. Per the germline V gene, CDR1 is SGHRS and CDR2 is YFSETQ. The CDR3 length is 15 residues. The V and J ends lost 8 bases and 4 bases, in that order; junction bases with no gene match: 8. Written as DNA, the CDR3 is TGCGCCAGTAGCCAAGGACAGGGGGCGTACAATGAGCAGTTCTTC. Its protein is CASSQGQGAYNEQFF.

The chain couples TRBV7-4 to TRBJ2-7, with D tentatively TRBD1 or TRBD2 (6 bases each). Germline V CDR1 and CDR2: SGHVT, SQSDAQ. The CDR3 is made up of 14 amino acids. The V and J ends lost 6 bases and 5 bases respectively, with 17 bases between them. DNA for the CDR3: TGTGCCAGCAGGCGTACCAGGGGAGGCCACGAGCAGTACTTC. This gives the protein CASRRTRGGHEQYF.

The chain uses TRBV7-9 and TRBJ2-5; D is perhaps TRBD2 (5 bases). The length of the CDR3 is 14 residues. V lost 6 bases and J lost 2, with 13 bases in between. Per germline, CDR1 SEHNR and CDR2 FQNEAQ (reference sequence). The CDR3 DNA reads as TGTGCCAGCAGTCCCCGGACTGGGCAAGAGACCCAGTACTTC. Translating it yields CASSPRTGQETQYF.

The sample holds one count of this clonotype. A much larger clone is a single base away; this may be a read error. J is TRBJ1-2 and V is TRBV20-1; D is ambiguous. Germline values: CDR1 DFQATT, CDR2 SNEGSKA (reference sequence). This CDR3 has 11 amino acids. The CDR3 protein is CTASDRIGYTF. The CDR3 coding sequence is TGCACTGCCAGTGACCGGATCGGCTACACCTTC.

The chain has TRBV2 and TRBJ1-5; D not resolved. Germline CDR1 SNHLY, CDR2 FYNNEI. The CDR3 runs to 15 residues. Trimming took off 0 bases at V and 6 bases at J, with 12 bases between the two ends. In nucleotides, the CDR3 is TGTGCCAGCAGTGAAGCTTTCGGGTGGGCTCAGCCCCAGCATTTT. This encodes CASSEAFGWAQPQHF.

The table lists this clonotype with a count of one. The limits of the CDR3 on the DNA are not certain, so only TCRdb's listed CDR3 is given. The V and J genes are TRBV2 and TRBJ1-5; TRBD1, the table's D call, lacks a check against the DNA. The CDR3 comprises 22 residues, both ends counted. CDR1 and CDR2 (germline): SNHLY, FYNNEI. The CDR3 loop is CAGRIEDSRNEKLFFGSGTQHF.

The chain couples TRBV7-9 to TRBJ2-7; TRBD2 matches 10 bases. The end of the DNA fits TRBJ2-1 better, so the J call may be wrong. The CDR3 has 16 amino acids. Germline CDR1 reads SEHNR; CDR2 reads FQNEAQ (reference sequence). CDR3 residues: CASSYLGLAADNEQFF. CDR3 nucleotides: TGTGCCAGCAGCTACCTTGGACTAGCGGCGGACAATGAGCAGTTCTTC.

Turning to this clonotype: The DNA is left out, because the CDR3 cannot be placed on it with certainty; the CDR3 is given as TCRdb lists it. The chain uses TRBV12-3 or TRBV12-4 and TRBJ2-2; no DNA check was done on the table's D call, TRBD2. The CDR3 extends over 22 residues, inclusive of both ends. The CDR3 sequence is CASKPGPKYGYTFGSGTRELFF.

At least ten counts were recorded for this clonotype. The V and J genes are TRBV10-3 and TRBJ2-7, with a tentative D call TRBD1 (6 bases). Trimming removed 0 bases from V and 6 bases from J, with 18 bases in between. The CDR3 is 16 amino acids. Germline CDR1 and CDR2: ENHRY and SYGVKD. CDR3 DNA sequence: TGTGCCATCAGTGAGTCGACGACAGGCCTTCGGGCCGAGCAGTACTTC. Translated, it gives CAISESTTGLRAEQYF.